The rows below give T cell receptor beta chains drawn from one sample of a study of cytomegalovirus exposure and HLA in healthy donors. The table came from immunoSEQ multiplex PCR; TCRdb's copy has only in-frame clones and leaves some out. This sample yields under 75,000 clones, of which approximately 90% are seen a single time; about 2.1% belongs to the top ten. The sequenced sample was PBMCs. These receptors were obtained from a woman aged 25-40 years in good health and CMV-seronegative. Both conserved end residues are part of each CDR3. A D gene is named only where the DNA matches it firmly. The size of a clone is reported for some rows only, either as once, few or many, or as a class for expanded clones.

abundance,v_gene,j_gene,d_gene,CDR3nt,CDR3aa
-,TRBV4-2,TRBJ2-2,TRBD2,TGTGCCAGCAGCCAAGACCGAGCGGGACCCGGGGAGCTGTTTTTT,CASSQDRAGPGELFF
-,TRBV19,TRBJ1-4,TRBD1,TGTGCCAGTAGTGCCGGGACAGGTATTGAAAAACTGTTTTTT,CASSAGTGIEKLFF
-,TRBV14,TRBJ2-1,TRBD2,TGTGCCAGCAGCCAATTTTTAGCGGGAGGGGTCAATGAGCAGTTCTTC,CASSQFLAGGVNEQFF
-,TRBV11-3,TRBJ1-3,-,TGTGCCAGCAGCTTGAGGGACTCTGGAAACACCATATATTTT,CASSLRDSGNTIYF
medium-sized,TRBV5-6,TRBJ2-7,TRBD1,TGTGCCAGCAGCGCCCGGGACAGGGGGCTGCCTAGACCCTACGAGCAGTACTTC,CASSARDRGLPRPYEQYF
-,TRBV30,TRBJ1-6,TRBD1,TGTGCCTACCGGGACAGGGACTCACCCCTCCACTTT,CAYRDRDSPLHF
-,TRBV12-2,TRBJ2-7,-,TGTGCAAGTCGCTACAAGGGCCTGGGACAGGGGGACGAGCAGTACTTC,CASRYKGLGQGDEQYF
once,TRBV29-1,TRBJ2-7,-,TGCAGCGTTGAGGGAATGAGTTACGGGAGCCCCTACGAGCAGTACTTC,CSVEGMSYGSPYEQYF
-,TRBV6-6,TRBJ1-5,TRBD1,TGTGCCAGCAGAGGGACAGGGGATCAGCCCCAGCATTTT,CASRGTGDQPQHF
-,TRBV19,TRBJ2-7,TRBD1,TGTGCCAGTAGTGGAAGTCGGACAGGCTCCTACGAGCAGTACTTC,CASSGSRTGSYEQYF
-,TRBV6-5,TRBJ2-1,TRBD2,TGTGCCAGCAGTTACTCGACTAGCGAACAAGACAATGAGCAGTTCTTC,CASSYSTSEQDNEQFF
-,TRBV2,TRBJ2-2,TRBD1,TGTGCCAGCAAGCAAGGGACAGGGAGCACCGGGGAGCTGTTTTTT,CASKQGTGSTGELFF
-,TRBV5-4,TRBJ2-5,-,TGTGCCAGCAGCCTCCGGGGGGCGGAGACCCAGTACTTC,CASSLRGAETQYF
-,TRBV5-1,TRBJ1-4,-,TGCGCCAGCAGCTTGGAGCGCAGAGCAAATGAAAAACTGTTTTTT,CASSLERRANEKLFF
-,TRBV5-1,TRBJ2-5,TRBD1,TGCGCCAGCAGCTTGGGCTGGGGACAGCAAGAGACCCAGTACTTC,CASSLGWGQQETQYF
-,TRBV7-9,TRBJ1-1,-,TGTGCCAGCAGCTTTCCGGGACACCCAAACAGGGACACTGAAGCTTTCTTT,CASSFPGHPNRDTEAFF
-,TRBV10-3,TRBJ2-7,TRBD2,TGTGCCATCAGAACACGACTAGCGGGAGCCTACGAGCAGTACTTC,CAIRTRLAGAYEQYF
-,TRBV20-1,TRBJ2-7,-,TGCAGTGCGAGCGAATCGGACGAGCAGTACTTC,CSASESDEQYF
-,TRBV25-1,TRBJ2-7,TRBD2,TGTGCCAGCAGGTCCGGGACGGGAGGGCTCTACGAGCAGTACTTC,CASRSGTGGLYEQYF
once,TRBV5-1,TRBJ2-7,TRBD1,TGCGCCAGCAGCCCAGAGACAGGGGGGAAGCAGTACTTC,CASSPETGGKQYF
-,TRBV4-1,TRBJ2-1,-,TGCGCCAGCAGCCAAGCGCTAACGGCAGGGTCCAATGAGCAGTTCTTC,CASSQALTAGSNEQFF
-,TRBV6-4,TRBJ2-2,-,TGTGCCAGCAGCTTGAGTGACACCGGGGAGCTGTTTTTT,CASSLSDTGELFF
-,TRBV7-9,TRBJ1-2,TRBD1,TGTGCCAGCAGCGCCACAGGGGGCGGCTATGGCTACACCTTC,CASSATGGGYGYTF
-,TRBV4-2,TRBJ2-3,-,TGTGCCAGCAGCCAAGATGGGCCGGGAGGCACAGATACGCAGTATTTT,CASSQDGPGGTDTQYF
few,TRBV5-5,TRBJ2-3,-,TGTGCCAGCAGCTTGGGCGGATACACAGATACGCAGTATTTT,CASSLGGYTDTQYF
-,TRBV7-3,TRBJ2-2,TRBD2,TGTGCCAGCAGCTCTTCCGGGACTAGCCCTGCCGGGGAGCTGTTTTTT,CASSSSGTSPAGELFF
-,TRBV2,TRBJ2-1,TRBD1,TGTGTCCGGAAAAGGACAGGGGATCATGAGCAGTTCTTC,CVRKRTGDHEQFF
once,TRBV7-3,TRBJ2-1,-,TGTGCCAGCAGCTCCCGAAGAGGGATGGGGTATGGCAATGAGCAGTTCTTC,CASSSRRGMGYGNEQFF
-,TRBV7-3,TRBJ2-1,TRBD2,TGTGCCAGCAGCTTAATCGGTTCCCACGGACTAGCGCCCTACAATGAGCAGTTCTTC,CASSLIGSHGLAPYNEQFF
-,TRBV4-2,TRBJ1-1,-,TGTGCCAGCAGAAACAGGGAATCGAACACTGAAGCTTTCTTT,CASRNRESNTEAFF